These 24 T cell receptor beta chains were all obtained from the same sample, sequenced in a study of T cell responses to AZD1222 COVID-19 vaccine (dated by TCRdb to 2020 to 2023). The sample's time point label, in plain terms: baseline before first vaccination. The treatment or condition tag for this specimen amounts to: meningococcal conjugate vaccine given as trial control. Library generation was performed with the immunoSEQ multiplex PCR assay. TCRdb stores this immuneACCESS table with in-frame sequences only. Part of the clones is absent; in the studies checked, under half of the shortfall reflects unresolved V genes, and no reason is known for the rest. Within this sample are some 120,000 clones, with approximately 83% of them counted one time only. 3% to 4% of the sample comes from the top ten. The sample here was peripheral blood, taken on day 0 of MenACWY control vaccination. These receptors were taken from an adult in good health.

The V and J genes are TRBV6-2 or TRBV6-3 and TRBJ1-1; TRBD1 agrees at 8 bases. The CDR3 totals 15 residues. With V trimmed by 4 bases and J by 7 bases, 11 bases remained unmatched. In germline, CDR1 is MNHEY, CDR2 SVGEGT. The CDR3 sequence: CASSSPGQGLNEAFF. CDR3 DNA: TGTGCCAGCAGTTCCCCTGGACAGGGATTAAATGAAGCTTTCTTT.

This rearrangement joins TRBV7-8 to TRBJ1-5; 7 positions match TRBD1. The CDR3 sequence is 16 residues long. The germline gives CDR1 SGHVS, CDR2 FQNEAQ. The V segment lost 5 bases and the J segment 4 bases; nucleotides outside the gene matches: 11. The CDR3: CASSLPPAGGNQPQHF. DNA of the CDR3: TGTGCCAGCAGCCTCCCCCCGGCAGGGGGGAATCAGCCCCAGCATTTT.

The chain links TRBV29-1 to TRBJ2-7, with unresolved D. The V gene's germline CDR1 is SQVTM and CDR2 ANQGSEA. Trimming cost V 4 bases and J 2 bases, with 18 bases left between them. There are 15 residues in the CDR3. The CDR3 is CSVVGREPNTYEQYF. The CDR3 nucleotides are TGCAGCGTTGTGGGAAGAGAACCCAATACCTACGAGCAGTACTTC.

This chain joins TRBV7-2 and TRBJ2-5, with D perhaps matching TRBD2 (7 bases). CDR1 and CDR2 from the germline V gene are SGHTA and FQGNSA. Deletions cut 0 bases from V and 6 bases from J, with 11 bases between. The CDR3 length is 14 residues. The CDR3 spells CASSLAGGPQTQYF. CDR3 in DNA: TGTGCCAGCAGCTTAGCGGGGGGGCCGCAGACCCAGTACTTC.

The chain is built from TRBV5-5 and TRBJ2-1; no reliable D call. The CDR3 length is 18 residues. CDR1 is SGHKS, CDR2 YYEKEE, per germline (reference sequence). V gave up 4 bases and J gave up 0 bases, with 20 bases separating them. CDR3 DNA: TGTGCCAGCAGCCCGGTTGTCGGTCTTATAAGCTCCTACAATGAGCAGTTCTTC. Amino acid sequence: CASSPVVGLISSYNEQFF.

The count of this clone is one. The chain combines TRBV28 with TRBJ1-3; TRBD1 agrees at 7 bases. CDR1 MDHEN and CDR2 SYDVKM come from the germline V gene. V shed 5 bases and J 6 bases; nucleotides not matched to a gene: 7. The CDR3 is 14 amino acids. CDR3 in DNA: TGTGCCAGCAGTCAAACAGGGGTGGAAAACACCATATATTTT. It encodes CASSQTGVENTIYF.

The CDR3 reads CASSTLTRNTQYF. The CDR3, as DNA: TGTGCCAGTAGTACCCTAACGCGAAATACGCAGTATTTT. V and J are TRBV19 and TRBJ2-3, with no clear D. The CDR3 runs to 13 residues. Germline CDR1 reads LNHDA; CDR2 reads SQIVND (reference sequence). The V and J ends lost 4 bases and 7 bases respectively, with 12 bases between them.

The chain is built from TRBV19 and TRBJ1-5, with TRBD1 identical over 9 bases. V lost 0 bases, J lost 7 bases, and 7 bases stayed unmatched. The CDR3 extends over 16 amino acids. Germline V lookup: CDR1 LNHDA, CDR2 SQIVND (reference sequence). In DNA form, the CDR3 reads TGTGCCAGTAGTATAGATGGACAGGGGTTCTCCCAGCCCCAGCATTTT. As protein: CASSIDGQGFSQPQHF.

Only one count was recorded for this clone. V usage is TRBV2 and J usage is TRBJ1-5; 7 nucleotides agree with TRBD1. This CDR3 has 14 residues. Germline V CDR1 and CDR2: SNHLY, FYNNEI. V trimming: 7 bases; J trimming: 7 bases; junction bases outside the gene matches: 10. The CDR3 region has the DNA TGTGCCAGCACGACAGGGTCGATAAAGCAGCCCCAGCATTTT. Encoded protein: CASTTGSIKQPQHF.

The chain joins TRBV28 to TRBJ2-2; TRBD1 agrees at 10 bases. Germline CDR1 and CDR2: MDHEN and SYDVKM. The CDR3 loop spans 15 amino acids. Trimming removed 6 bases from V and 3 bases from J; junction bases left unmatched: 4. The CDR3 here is CASSVGQGDTGELFF. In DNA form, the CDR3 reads TGTGCCAGCAGCGTAGGACAGGGGGACACCGGGGAGCTGTTTTTT.

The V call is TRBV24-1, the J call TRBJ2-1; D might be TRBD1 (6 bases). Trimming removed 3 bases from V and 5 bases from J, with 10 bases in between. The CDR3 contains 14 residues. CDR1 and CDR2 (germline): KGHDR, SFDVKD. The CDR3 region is CATSDQGSNNEQFF. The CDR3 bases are TGTGCCACCAGTGATCAGGGGTCCAACAATGAGCAGTTCTTC.

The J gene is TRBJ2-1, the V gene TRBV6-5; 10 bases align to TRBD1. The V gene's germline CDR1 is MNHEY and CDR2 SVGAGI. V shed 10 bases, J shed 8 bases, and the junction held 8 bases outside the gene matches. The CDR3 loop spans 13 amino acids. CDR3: CATDRGLGYEQFF. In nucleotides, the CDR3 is TGTGCCACCGACAGGGGGCTTGGCTATGAGCAGTTCTTC.

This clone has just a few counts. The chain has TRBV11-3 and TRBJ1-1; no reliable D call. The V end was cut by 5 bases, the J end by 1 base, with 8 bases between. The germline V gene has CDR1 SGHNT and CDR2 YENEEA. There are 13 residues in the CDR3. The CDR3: CASSPTTNTEAFF. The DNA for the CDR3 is TGTGCCAGCAGCCCAACGACGAACACTGAAGCTTTCTTT. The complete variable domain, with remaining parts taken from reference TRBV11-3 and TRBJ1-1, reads EAGVVQSPRYKIIEKKQPVAFWCNPISGHNTLYWYLQNLGQGPELLIRYENEEAVDDSQLPKDRFSAERLKGVDSTLKIQPAELGDSAVYLCASSPTTNTEAFFGQGTRLTVV.

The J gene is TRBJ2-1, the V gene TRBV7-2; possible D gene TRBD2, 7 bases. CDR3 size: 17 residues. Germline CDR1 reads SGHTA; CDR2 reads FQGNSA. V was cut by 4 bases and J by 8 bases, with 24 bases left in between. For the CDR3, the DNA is TGTGCCAGCAGCTATTCACGGGGGGCCTTCTCGTCCGATGAGCAGTTCTTC. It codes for CASSYSRGAFSSDEQFF.

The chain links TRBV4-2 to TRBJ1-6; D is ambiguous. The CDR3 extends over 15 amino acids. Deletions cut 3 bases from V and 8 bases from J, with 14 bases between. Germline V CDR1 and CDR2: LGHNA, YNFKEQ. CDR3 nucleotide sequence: TGTGCCAGCAGCCAGCGGGCCGGTGGGCATTCACCCCTCCACTTT. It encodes CASSQRAGGHSPLHF.

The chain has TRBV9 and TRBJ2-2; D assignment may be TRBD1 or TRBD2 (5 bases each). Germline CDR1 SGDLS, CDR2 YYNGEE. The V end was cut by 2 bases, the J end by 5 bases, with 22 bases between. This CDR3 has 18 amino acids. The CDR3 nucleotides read TGTGCCAGCAGCGTCCAACCCGAGGGGCAGTTGAAGACCGGGGAGCTGTTTTTT. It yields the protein CASSVQPEGQLKTGELFF.

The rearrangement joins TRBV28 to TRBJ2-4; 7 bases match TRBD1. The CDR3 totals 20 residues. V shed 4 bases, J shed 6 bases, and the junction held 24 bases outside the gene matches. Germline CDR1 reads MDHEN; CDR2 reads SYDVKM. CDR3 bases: TGTGCCAGCAGTTCCCAACGGACAGGCCGGTTCGGACAAGAAGGAAACATTCAGTACTTC. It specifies CASSSQRTGRFGQEGNIQYF.

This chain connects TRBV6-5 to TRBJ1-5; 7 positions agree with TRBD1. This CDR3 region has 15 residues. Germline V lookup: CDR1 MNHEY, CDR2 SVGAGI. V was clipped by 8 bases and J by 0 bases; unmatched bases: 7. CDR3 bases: TGTGCCAGCCGGGACAGCTTTCATAGCAATCAGCCCCAGCATTTT. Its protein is CASRDSFHSNQPQHF.

CDR3 in DNA: TGTGCCAGCAGCGTATCCCAGGGATCTGGAAACACCATATATTTT. Its protein is CASSVSQGSGNTIYF. The chain uses TRBV9 and TRBJ1-3, with D possibly matching TRBD1 (5 bases). Looked up from germline, CDR1 is SGDLS and CDR2 is YYNGEE. Deletions cut 1 base from V and 1 base from J, with 9 bases between. The CDR3 loop spans 15 amino acids.

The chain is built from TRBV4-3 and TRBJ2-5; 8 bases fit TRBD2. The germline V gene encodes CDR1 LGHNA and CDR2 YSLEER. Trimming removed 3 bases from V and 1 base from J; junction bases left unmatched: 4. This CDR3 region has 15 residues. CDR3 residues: CASSHGSGAQETQYF. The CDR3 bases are TGCGCCAGCAGCCACGGTAGCGGGGCCCAAGAGACCCAGTACTTC.

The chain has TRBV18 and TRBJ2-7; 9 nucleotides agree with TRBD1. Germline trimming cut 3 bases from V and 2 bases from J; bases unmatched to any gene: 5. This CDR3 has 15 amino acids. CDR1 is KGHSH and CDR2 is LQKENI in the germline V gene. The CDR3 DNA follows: TGTGCCAGCTCACCTGTTGGACAGGGGACCTACGAGCAGTACTTC. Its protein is CASSPVGQGTYEQYF.

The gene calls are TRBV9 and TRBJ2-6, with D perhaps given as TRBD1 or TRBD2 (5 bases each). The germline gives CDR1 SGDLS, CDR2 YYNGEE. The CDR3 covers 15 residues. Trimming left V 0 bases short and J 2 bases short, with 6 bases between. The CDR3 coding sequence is TGTGCCAGCAGCGTAGTGGGGGCTGGGGCCAACGTCCTGACTTTC. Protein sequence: CASSVVGAGANVLTF.

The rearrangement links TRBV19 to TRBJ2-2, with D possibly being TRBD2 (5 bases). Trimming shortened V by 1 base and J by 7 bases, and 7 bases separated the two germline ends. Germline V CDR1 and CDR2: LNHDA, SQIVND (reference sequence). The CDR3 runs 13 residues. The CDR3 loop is CASSIGESGELFF. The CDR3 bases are TGTGCCAGTAGTATAGGGGAGAGCGGGGAGCTGTTTTTT.

This CDR3 is CASSPTDSSLYGYTF. CDR3 bases: TGTGCCAGCAGCCCGACCGACAGCTCCCTTTATGGCTACACCTTC. This rearrangement joins TRBV7-9 to TRBJ1-2; D is perhaps TRBD1 (5 bases). V gave up 5 bases and J gave up 5 bases, with 18 bases separating them. Germline CDR1 SEHNR, CDR2 FQNEAQ (reference sequence). The CDR3 is 15 amino acids.